The present T cell receptor (beta chain) was sequenced within a study of breast tumors, draining lymph nodes, adjacent tissues. The study's findings and limits: The data were judged consistent with most tumor T cells coming from lymph node and expanding in tumor. Tumors had less TCR diversity than lymph nodes, more than nontumor tissue.

TCRdb re-called the multiplex PCR reads with MiXCR, one entry per CDR3 protein. The data hold tens of thousands of distinct CDR3 sequences, with under 25% observed a single time. V lost 0 bases, J lost 5 bases, and 7 bases lay in between. The CDR3 extends over 13 amino acids. Germline CDR1 SGHTA, CDR2 FQGTGA. Ten or more counts support this clonotype. Its antigen is unidentified. Sequencing used breast tumor tissue. The chain recombines TRBV7-3 with TRBJ2-5; D gene unclear. The TCR sequence derives from a female donor with breast cancer. Some clones in this sample may be carry-over from other donors' samples. CDR3 DNA: TGTGCCAGCAGCTTAACCGGGTCCGAGACCCAGTACTTC. Its translation: CASSLTGSETQYF.